This TCR beta chain derives from a study of early T cells in non-severe SARS-CoV-2 infection. TCRdb analysed the 5' RACE reads with MiXCR anew, one entry per CDR3 protein. In the table there are about 70,000 distinct CDR3 sequences, about an eighth of which are singletons. The CDR3 has 15 residues. The germline V and J ends were trimmed by 5 bases and 4 bases, with 15 bases remaining between them. At least ten counts were recorded for this clonotype. The V call is TRBV12-3 or TRBV12-4, the J call TRBJ2-1; TRBD2 is a possible D gene (7 bases). The receptor was derived from an adult who was a healthcare worker with PCR-confirmed SARS-CoV-2 infection or an uninfected control (not recorded which). The sample consisted of whole blood. Here the CDR3 DNA reads TGTGCCAGCAGTCTCCCTGGGGGGGCTTACAATGAGCAGTTCTTC. This codes for CASSLPGGAYNEQFF.